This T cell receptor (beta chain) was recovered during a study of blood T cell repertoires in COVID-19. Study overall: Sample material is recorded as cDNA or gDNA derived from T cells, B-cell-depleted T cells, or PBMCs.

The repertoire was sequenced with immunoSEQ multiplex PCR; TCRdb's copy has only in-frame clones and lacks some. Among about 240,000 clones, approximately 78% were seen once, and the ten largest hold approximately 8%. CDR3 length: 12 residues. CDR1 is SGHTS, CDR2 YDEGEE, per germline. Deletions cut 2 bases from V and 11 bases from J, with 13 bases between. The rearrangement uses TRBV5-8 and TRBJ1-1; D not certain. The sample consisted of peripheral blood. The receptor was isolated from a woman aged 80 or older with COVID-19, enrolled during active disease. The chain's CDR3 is CASSLKTLRAFF. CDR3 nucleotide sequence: TGTGCCAGCAGCTTAAAGACACTCCGGGCTTTCTTT.